This TCR beta chain was sequenced during a study of blood T cell repertoires in COVID-19. CDR1 is LNHNV, CDR2 YYDKDF, per germline (reference sequence). Losses at the gene ends were 9 bases for V and 5 bases for J; bases not matched to a gene: 10. This CDR3 region has 14 residues. Only in-frame clones appear in the TCRdb table, and some are missing; sequencing was by immunoSEQ multiplex PCR. The sample shows some 150,000 clones, about 90% of them seen only once. The sample taken for sequencing was peripheral blood. The chain recombines TRBV15 with TRBJ1-2, with TRBD1 matching over 9 bases. The clonotype comes from a man in his fifties with active COVID-19. The CDR3 DNA is TGTGCCACTTCACTACAGGGGGCAGAGTATGGCTACACCTTC. Translating gives CATSLQGAEYGYTF.